This passage covers 4 T cell receptor beta chains from one sample sequenced in a study of blood T cell repertoires in COVID-19. Repertoires were generated with immunoSEQ multiplex PCR, while TCRdb's copy carries only in-frame clones and drops some. The table lists a few hundred thousand clones, 80% to 95% of them singletons, with roughly 0.9% in the top ten. Material for sequencing was PBMCs or T cells enriched from blood (not recorded which). All receptors come from a woman between 40 and 55 years old who had been exposed to COVID-19.

The V and J genes are TRBV4-3 and TRBJ2-3, with TRBD2 matching 12 bases. CDR3 size: 15 residues. The V and J ends lost 4 bases and 5 bases, in that order; junction bases with no gene match: 4. CDR1 is LGHNA, CDR2 YSLEER, per germline. CDR3 in DNA: TGCGCCAGCAGCCCGACGACTAGCGGGAGAGATACGCAGTATTTT. This gives the protein CASSPTTSGRDTQYF.

The J gene is TRBJ1-5, the V gene TRBV7-9, with a tentative D call TRBD1 (5 bases). Trimming cost V 4 bases and J 2 bases, with 18 bases left between them. CDR1 is SEHNR, CDR2 FQNEAQ, per germline (reference sequence). The CDR3 extends over 17 amino acids. CDR3 sequence (DNA): TGTGCCAGCAGCTCCGGGGGTTCGGGGGTCCGCAATCAGCCCCAGCATTTT. Translated, it gives CASSSGGSGVRNQPQHF.

V gene TRBV7-6 combines with J gene TRBJ2-2; 7 nucleotides align to TRBD2. The germline gives CDR1 SGHVS, CDR2 FNYEAQ. This CDR3 is built from 16 residues. Losses at the gene ends were 5 bases for V and 0 bases for J; bases not matched to a gene: 6. CDR3 in amino acids: CASSRVRGANTGELFF. Here the CDR3 DNA reads TGTGCCAGCAGCCGGGTCCGGGGGGCGAACACCGGGGAGCTGTTTTTT.

The chain couples TRBV29-1 to TRBJ1-2; the match to TRBD1 covers 7 bases. The CDR3 sequence is 13 residues long. With V trimmed by 5 bases and J by 8 bases, 11 bases remained unmatched. Looked up from germline, CDR1 is SQVTM and CDR2 is ANQGSEA. CDR3 amino acids: CSVPGTGVGGYTF. CDR3 sequence (DNA): TGCAGCGTTCCGGGTACAGGGGTCGGGGGCTACACCTTC. The whole variable domain, filled in from reference TRBV29-1 and TRBJ1-2, reads SAVISQKPSRDICQRGTSLTIQCQVDSQVTMMFWYRQQPGQSLTLIATANQGSEATYESGFVIDKFPISRPNLTFSTLTVSNMSPEDSSIYLCSVPGTGVGGYTFGSGTRLTVV.